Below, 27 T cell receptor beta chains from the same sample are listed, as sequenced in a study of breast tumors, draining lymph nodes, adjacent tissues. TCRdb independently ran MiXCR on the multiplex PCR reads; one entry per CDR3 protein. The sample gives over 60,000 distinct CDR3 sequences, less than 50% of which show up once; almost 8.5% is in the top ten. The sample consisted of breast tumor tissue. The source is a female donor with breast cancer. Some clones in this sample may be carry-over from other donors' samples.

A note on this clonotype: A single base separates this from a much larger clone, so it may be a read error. The CDR3 sequence: CASSLGLAGGNTGELFF. CDR3 bases: TGTGCCAGCAGTCTCGGCCTGGCGGGAGGGAACACCGGGGAGCTGTTTTTT. V and J are TRBV6-4 and TRBJ2-2, with 8 bases lining up with TRBD2. CDR1 is MRHNA, CDR2 SNTAGT, per germline. The CDR3 covers 17 residues. V lost 5 bases and J lost 1; bases outside the gene matches: 9.

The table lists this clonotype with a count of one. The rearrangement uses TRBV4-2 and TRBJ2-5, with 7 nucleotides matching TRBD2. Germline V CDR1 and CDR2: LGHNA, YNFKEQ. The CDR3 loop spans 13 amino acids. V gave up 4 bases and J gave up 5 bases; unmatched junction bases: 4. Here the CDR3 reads CASSPASGETQYF. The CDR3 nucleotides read TGTGCCAGCAGCCCTGCTAGCGGTGAGACCCAGTACTTC.

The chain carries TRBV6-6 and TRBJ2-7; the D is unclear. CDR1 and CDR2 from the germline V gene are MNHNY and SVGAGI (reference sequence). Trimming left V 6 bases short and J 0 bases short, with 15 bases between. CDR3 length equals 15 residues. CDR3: CASSKTGLSSYEQYF. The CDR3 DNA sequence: TGTGCCAGCAGCAAGACTGGGCTTAGCTCCTACGAGCAGTACTTC.

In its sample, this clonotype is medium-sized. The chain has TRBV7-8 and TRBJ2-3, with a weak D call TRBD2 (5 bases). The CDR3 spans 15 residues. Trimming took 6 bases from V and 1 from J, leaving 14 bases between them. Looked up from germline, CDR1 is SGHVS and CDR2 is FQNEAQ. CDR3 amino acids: CASSQLVPRTDTQYF. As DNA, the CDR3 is TGTGCCAGCAGTCAACTAGTCCCCCGCACAGATACGCAGTATTTT.

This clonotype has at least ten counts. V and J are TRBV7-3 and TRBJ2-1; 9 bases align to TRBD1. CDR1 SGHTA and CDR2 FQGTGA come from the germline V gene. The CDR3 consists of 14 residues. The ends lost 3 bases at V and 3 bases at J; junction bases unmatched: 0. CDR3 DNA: TGTGCCAGCAGCTTGGGACAGGGCTACAATGAGCAGTTCTTC. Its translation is CASSLGQGYNEQFF.

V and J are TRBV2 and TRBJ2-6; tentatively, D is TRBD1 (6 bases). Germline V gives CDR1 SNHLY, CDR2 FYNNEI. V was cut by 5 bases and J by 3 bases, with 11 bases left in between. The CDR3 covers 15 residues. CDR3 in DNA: TGTGCCAGCAGTAAACAGGACAGTGGGGCCAACGTCCTGACTTTC. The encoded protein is CASSKQDSGANVLTF. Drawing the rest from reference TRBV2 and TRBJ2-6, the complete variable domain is EPEVTQTPSHQVTQMGQEVILRCVPISNHLYFYWYRQILGQKVEFLVSFYNNEISEKSEIFDDQFSVERPDGSNFTLKIRSTKLEDSAMYFCASSKQDSGANVLTFGAGSRLTVL.

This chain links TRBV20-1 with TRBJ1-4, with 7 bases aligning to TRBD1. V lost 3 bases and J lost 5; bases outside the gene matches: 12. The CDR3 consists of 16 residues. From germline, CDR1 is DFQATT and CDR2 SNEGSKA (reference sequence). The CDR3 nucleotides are TGCAGTGCTAGGCAGATAACAGGGGTCCCAAATGAAAAACTGTTTTTT. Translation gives CSARQITGVPNEKLFF.

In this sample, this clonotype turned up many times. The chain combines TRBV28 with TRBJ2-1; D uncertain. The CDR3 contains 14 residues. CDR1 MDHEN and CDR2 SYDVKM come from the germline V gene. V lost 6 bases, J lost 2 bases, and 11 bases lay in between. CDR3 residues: CASRHDTTYNEQFF. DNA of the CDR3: TGTGCCAGCAGACACGACACTACCTACAATGAGCAGTTCTTC.

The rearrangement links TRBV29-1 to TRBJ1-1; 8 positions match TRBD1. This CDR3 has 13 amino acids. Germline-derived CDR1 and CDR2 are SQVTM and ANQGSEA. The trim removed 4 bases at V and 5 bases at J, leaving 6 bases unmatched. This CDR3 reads CSVGTGGGTEAFF. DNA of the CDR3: TGCAGCGTTGGAACAGGGGGGGGAACTGAAGCTTTCTTT.

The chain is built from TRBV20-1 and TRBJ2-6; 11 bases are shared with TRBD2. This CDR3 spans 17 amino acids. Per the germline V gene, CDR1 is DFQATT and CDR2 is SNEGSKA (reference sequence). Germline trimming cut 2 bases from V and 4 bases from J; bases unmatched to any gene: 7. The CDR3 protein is CSARTSGRRTGANVLTF. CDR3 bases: TGCAGTGCTAGAACTAGCGGGAGAAGGACCGGGGCCAACGTCCTGACTTTC.

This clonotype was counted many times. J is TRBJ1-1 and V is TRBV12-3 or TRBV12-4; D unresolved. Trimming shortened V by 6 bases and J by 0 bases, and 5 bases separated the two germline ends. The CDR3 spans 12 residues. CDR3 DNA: TGTGCCAGCAGGGTTTTGAACACTGAAGCTTTCTTT. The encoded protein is CASRVLNTEAFF.

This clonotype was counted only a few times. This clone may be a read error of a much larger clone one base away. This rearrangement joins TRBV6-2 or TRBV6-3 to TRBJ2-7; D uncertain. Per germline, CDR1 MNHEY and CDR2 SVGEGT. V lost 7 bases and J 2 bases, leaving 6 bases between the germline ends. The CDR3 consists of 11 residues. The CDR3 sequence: CASTHTYEQYF. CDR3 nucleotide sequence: TGTGCCAGCACCCATACCTACGAGCAGTACTTC.

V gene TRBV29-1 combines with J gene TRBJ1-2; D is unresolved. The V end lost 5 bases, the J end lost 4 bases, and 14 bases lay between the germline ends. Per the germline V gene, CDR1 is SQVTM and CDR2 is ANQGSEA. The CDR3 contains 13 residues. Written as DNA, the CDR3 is TGCAGCGTTCCCAAGACGGCATTCTATGGCTACACCTTC. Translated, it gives CSVPKTAFYGYTF. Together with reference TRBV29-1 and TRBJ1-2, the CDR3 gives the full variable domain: SAVISQKPSRDICQRGTSLTIQCQVDSQVTMMFWYRQQPGQSLTLIATANQGSEATYESGFVIDKFPISRPNLTFSTLTVSNMSPEDSSIYLCSVPKTAFYGYTFGSGTRLTVV.

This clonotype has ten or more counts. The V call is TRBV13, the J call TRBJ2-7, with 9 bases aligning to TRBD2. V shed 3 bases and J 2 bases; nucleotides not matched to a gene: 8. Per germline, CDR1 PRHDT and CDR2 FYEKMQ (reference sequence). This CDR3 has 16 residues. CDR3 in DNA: TGTGCCAGCAGCTTCAGTCTTGCGGGGGGGCCCTACGAGCAGTACTTC. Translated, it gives CASSFSLAGGPYEQYF.

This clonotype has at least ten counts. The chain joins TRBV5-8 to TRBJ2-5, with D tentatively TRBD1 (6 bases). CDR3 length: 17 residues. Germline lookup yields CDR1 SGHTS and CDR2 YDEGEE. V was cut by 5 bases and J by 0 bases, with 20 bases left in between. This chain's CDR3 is CASREMGANPYQETQYF. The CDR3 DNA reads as TGTGCCAGCAGGGAAATGGGGGCTAACCCGTACCAAGAGACCCAGTACTTC.

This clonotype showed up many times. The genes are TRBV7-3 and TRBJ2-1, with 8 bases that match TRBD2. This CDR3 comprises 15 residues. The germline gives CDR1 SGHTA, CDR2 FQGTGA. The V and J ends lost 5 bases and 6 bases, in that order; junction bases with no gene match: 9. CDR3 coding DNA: TGTGCCAGCAGCCCAATCGGACTAGCAAGCAATGAGCAGTTCTTC. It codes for CASSPIGLASNEQFF.

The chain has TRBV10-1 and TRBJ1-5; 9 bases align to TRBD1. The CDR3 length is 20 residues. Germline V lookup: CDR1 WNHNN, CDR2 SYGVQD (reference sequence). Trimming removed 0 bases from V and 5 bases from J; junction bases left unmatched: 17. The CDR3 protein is CASSESNRGLSKGGYQPQHF. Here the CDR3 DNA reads TGCGCCAGCAGTGAGTCGAACAGGGGGCTATCCAAGGGGGGCTATCAGCCCCAGCATTTT.

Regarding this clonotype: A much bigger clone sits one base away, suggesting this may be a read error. This CDR3 is CASSPRTDIGYGSTF. The CDR3 DNA follows: TGTGCCAGCAGCCCCCGGACGGACATAGGGTATGGCTCCACCTTC. The chain uses TRBV9 and TRBJ1-2; tentative D call: TRBD1 (5 bases). This CDR3 comprises 15 residues. CDR1 and CDR2 (germline): SGDLS, YYNGEE.

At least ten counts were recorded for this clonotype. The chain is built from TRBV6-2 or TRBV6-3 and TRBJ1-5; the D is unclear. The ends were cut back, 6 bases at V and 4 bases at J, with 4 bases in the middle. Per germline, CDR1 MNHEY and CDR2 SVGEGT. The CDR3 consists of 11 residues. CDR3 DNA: TGTGCCAGCAGGACTAATCAGCCCCAGCATTTT. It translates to CASRTNQPQHF.

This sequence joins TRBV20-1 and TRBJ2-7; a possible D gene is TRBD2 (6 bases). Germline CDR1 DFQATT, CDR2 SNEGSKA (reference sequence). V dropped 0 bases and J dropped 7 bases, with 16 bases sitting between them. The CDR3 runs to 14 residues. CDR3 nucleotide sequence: TGCAGTGCTAGAGATCCCTCGGCGGGACGGGAGCAGTACTTC. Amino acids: CSARDPSAGREQYF.

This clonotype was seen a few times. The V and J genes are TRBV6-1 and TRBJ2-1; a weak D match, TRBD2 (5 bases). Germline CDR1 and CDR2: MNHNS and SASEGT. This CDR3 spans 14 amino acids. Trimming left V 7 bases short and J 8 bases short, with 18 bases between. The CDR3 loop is CASKLSAGTDEQFF. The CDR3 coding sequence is TGTGCCAGCAAGCTTTCGGCGGGTACCGATGAGCAGTTCTTC.

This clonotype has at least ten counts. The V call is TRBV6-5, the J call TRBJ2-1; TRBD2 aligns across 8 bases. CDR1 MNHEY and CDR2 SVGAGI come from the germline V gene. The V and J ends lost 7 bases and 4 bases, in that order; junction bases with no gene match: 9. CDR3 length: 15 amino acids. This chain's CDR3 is CASKNSREGYNEQFF. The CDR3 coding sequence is TGTGCCAGCAAAAACAGCCGGGAGGGGTACAATGAGCAGTTCTTC.

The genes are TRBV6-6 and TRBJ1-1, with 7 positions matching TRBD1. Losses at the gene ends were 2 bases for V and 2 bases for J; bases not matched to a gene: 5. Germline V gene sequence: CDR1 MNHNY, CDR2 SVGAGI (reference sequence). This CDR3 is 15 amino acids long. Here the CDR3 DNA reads TGTGCCAGCAGTTACAGGGGGCGGTATAACACTGAAGCTTTCTTT. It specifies CASSYRGRYNTEAFF.

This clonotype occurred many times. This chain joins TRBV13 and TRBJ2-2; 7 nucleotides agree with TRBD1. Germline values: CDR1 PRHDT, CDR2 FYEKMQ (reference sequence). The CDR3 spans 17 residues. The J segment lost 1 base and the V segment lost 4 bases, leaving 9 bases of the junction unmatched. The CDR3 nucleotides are TGTGCCAGCAGCTCAGCCCTCCGGGACAGGAACACCGGGGAGCTGTTTTTT. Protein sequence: CASSSALRDRNTGELFF.

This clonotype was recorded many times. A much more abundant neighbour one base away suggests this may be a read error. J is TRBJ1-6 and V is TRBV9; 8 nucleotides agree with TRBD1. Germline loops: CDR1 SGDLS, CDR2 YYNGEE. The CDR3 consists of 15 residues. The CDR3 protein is CASSEGTGPNSPPHF. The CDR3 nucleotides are TGTGCCAGCAGCGAGGGGACAGGCCCTAATTCACCCCCCCACTTT.

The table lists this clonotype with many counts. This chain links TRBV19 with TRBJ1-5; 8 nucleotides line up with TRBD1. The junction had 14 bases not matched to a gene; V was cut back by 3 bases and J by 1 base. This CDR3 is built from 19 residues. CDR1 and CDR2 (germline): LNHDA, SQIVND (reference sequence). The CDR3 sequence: CASSMFKGQGVWSNQPQHF. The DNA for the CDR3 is TGTGCCAGTAGTATGTTCAAAGGACAGGGCGTATGGAGCAATCAGCCCCAGCATTTT.

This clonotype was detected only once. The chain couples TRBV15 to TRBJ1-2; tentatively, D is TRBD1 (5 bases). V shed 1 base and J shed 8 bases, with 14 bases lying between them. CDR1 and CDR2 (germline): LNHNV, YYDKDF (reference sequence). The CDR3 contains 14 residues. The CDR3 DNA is TGTGCCACCAGCAGAGCGGGGGAAGCTGGAGGCTACACCTTC. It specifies CATSRAGEAGGYTF.